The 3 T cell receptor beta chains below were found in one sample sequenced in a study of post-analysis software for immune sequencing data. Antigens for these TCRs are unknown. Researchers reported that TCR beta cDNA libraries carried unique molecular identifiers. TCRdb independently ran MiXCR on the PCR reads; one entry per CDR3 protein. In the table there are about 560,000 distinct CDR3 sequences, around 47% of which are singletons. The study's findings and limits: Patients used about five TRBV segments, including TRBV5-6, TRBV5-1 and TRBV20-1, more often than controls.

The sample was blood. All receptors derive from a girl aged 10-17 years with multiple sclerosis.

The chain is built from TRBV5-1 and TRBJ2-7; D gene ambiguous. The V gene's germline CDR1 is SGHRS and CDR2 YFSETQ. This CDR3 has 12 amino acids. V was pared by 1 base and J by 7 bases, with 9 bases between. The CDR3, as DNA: TGCGCCAGCAGCTTGCAGGACGGGGAGCAGTACTTC. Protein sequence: CASSLQDGEQYF. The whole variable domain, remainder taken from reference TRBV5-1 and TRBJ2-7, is KAGVTQTPRYLIKTRGQQVTLSCSPISGHRSVSWYQQTPGQGLQFLFEYFSETQRNKGNFPGRFSGRQFSNSRSEMNVSTLELGDSALYLCASSLQDGEQYFGPGTRLTVT.

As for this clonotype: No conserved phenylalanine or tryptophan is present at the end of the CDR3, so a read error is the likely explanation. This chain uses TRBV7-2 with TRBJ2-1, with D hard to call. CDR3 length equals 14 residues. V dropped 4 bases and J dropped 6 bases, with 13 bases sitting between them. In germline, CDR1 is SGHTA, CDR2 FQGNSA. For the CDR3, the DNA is TGTGCCAGCAGCTCAAGCGATCTCCGCAATGAGCAGTTCTCC. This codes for CASSSSDLRNEQFS.

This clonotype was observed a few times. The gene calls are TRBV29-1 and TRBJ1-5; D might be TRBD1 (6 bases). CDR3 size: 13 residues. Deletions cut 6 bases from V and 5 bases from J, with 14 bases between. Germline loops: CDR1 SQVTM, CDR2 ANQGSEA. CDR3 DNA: TGCAGCGTCCAGGGGAGTAGGGATCAGCCCCAGCATTTT. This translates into CSVQGSRDQPQHF. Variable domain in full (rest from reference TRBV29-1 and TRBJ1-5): SAVISQKPSRDICQRGTSLTIQCQVDSQVTMMFWYRQQPGQSLTLIATANQGSEATYESGFVIDKFPISRPNLTFSTLTVSNMSPEDSSIYLCSVQGSRDQPQHFGDGTRLSIL.